The 10 T cell receptor beta chains below all came from one sample that was sequenced in a study of T cell responses to AZD1222 COVID-19 vaccine. Clones were sequenced by immunoSEQ multiplex PCR, and TCRdb holds only the in-frame ones, with some missing. Of roughly 150,000 clones listed, approximately 90% are singletons. Sequences were derived from peripheral blood, sampled on day 0 of AZD1222 vaccination. Receptor source: an adult in good health.

The rearrangement uses TRBV10-3 and TRBJ2-1; D not certain. Trimming pared 7 bases from V and 5 bases from J, leaving 12 bases between. From germline, CDR1 is ENHRY and CDR2 SYGVKD. The CDR3 contains 13 residues. CDR3 sequence: CAINSNANNEQFF. In DNA form, the CDR3 reads TGTGCCATCAACTCGAACGCTAACAATGAGCAGTTCTTC.

The DNA of the CDR3 is TGTGCCAGCAGCTTCTGGACTAGCGGTAGCACAGATACGCAGTATTTT. This encodes CASSFWTSGSTDTQYF. This chain connects TRBV11-1 to TRBJ2-3; 10 bases align to TRBD2. This CDR3 spans 16 amino acids. Germline CDR1 is SGHAT and CDR2 is FQDESV (reference sequence). Trimming took 3 bases from V and 0 from J; bases not matched to a gene: 3.

V gene TRBV18 combines with J gene TRBJ2-7; 13 bases align to TRBD2. The V gene's germline CDR1 is KGHSH and CDR2 LQKENI. Trimming took 3 bases from V and 3 from J; bases not matched to a gene: 8. The CDR3 runs 17 residues. The DNA of the CDR3 is TGTGCCAGCTCACCGAGAGGGGGACTAGCGGGATTCTACGAGCAGTACTTC. Its protein product is CASSPRGGLAGFYEQYF. Variable domain in full (rest from reference TRBV18 and TRBJ2-7): NAGVMQNPRHLVRRRGQEARLRCSPMKGHSHVYWYRQLPEEGLKFMVYLQKENIIDESGMPKERFSAEFPKEGPSILRIQQVVRGDSAAYFCASSPRGGLAGFYEQYFGPGTRLTVT.

The CDR3 region is CASSETETGGDYGYTF. CDR3 DNA: TGTGCCAGCAGTGAAACAGAGACAGGGGGCGACTATGGCTACACCTTC. The V and J genes are TRBV25-1 and TRBJ1-2; 10 nucleotides agree with TRBD1. Germline V gene lookup returns CDR1 MGHDK and CDR2 SYGVNS. The CDR3 sequence is 16 residues long. Trimming at V came to 2 bases and at J to 3 bases, leaving 6 bases not matched to a gene.

This chain connects TRBV4-1 to TRBJ1-1; D gene uncertain. V was cut by 0 bases and J by 11 bases, with 10 bases left in between. The CDR3 is made up of 12 amino acids. Germline V gene lookup returns CDR1 MGHRA and CDR2 YSYEKL. CDR3 sequence (DNA): TGCGCCAGCAGCCAAGAGACATCATTGGCTTTCTTT. Its protein product is CASSQETSLAFF.

This clone was seen a handful of times. The chain links TRBV19 to TRBJ2-7; 8 positions match TRBD2. The V gene end was trimmed by 3 bases and the J gene end by 0 bases; junction bases not matched to a gene: 4. The length of the CDR3 is 15 residues. Germline loops: CDR1 LNHDA, CDR2 SQIVND (reference sequence). CDR3 region: CASSIGRGSSYEQYF. DNA of the CDR3: TGTGCCAGTAGTATCGGGAGGGGGAGCTCCTACGAGCAGTACTTC.

This chain uses TRBV29-1 with TRBJ2-1; a weak D match, TRBD2 (6 bases). The length of the CDR3 is 15 residues. V was cut by 3 bases and J by 0 bases, with 12 bases left in between. Germline CDR1 is SQVTM and CDR2 is ANQGSEA. The CDR3 loop reads CSVDRLASSYNEQFF. The CDR3 coding sequence is TGCAGCGTTGACCGGCTAGCGAGCTCCTACAATGAGCAGTTCTTC.

The chain couples TRBV5-4 to TRBJ1-1; 11 bases line up with TRBD1. The CDR3 contains 15 residues. V lost 4 bases to trimming and J lost 6 bases; unmatched junction nucleotides: 8. Germline lookup yields CDR1 SGHNT and CDR2 YYREEE (reference sequence). CDR3 in DNA: TGTGCCAGCAGCGAGGGACAGGGGGGATACGCTGAAGCTTTCTTT. Translating it yields CASSEGQGGYAEAFF.

The V and J genes are TRBV7-3 and TRBJ2-3, with 7 bases matching TRBD1. The germline gives CDR1 SGHTA, CDR2 FQGTGA. Trimming removed 4 bases from V and 5 bases from J; junction bases left unmatched: 6. The CDR3 is made up of 14 amino acids. The DNA for the CDR3 is TGTGCCAGCAGCTCTACAGGGGCAGGAGATACGCAGTATTTT. This sequence encodes CASSSTGAGDTQYF.

The J gene is TRBJ2-1, the V gene TRBV7-3; 7 bases match TRBD2. This CDR3 comprises 16 residues. Germline V gene data show CDR1 as SGHTA and CDR2 as FQGTGA. V shed 0 bases and J 2 bases; nucleotides not matched to a gene: 4. CDR3 region: CASSLTGGIAYNEQFF. The CDR3 nucleotides read TGTGCCAGCAGCTTAACCGGGGGGATTGCCTACAATGAGCAGTTCTTC.